This T cell receptor (beta chain) was sequenced during a study of low-dose radiotherapy and immunotherapy resistance in tumors. Study-wide context: Daily, from cycle 1 day 1 and for four cycles, patients took oral aspirin 300 mg.

cDNA synthesis used a TRAV/TRBV-specific primer set for both chains. Both a constant-region primer and a V-primer adapter served to amplify TCRs across roughly 20 PCR cycles. The authors amplified isolated mRNA by in vitro transcription. Each CDR3 protein gets one entry after TCRdb re-called the reads with MiXCR. The top ten hold less than 6% of the sample, which has about 82,000 distinct CDR3 sequences, about 20% seen once. Time point of the sample: before trial treatment. Germline assignment: CDR1 KGHSH and CDR2 LQKENI. V was trimmed by 0 bases and J by 4 bases, leaving 17 bases between them. This CDR3 has 17 amino acids. This clonotype was counted many times.

This chain connects TRBV18 to TRBJ2-3; D is unclear. The sequence derives from a male donor with prostate cancer. The sequences come from PBMCs, collected before treatment. The CDR3 coding sequence is TGTGCCAGCTCACCACCGCTTAACCCGGAAGGCGCAGATACGCAGTATTTT. Protein: CASSPPLNPEGADTQYF. Supplemented by reference TRBV18 and TRBJ2-3, the full variable domain reads NAGVMQNPRHLVRRRGQEARLRCSPMKGHSHVYWYRQLPEEGLKFMVYLQKENIIDESGMPKERFSAEFPKEGPSILRIQQVVRGDSAAYFCASSPPLNPEGADTQYFGPGTRLTVL.